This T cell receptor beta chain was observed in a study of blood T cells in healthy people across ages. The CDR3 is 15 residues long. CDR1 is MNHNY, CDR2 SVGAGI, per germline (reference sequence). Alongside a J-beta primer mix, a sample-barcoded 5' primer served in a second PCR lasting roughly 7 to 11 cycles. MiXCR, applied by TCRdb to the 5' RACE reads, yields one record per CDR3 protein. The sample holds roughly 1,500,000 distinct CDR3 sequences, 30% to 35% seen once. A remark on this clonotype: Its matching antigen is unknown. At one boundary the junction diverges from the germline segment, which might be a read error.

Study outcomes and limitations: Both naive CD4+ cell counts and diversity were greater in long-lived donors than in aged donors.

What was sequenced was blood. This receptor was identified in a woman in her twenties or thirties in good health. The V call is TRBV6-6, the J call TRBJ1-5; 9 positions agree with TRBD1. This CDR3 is CASSNIDRGNQPQRF. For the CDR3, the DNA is TGTGCCAGTTCCAACATCGACAGGGGGAATCAGCCCCAGCGTTTT.